This record looks at one TCR beta chain sequence and its context. This entry belongs to a study of T cell changes during pregnancy in multiple sclerosis. Sequenced by immunoSEQ multiplex PCR; TCRdb stores in-frame clones only, minus some. The sample has about 99,000 clones, 90% to 95% seen once. The V and J ends lost 3 bases and 5 bases, in that order; junction bases with no gene match: 2. The CDR3 covers 13 residues. Germline V gene data show CDR1 as SEHNR and CDR2 as FQNEAQ (reference sequence). Sample: peripheral blood, taken after pregnancy. The sequence was obtained from a female donor with multiple sclerosis, enrolled in a pregnancy study. The chain uses TRBV7-9 and TRBJ2-3; TRBD1 aligns across 7 bases. The CDR3 protein is CASSFGTVDTQYF. In nucleotides, the CDR3 is TGTGCCAGCAGCTTTGGGACAGTAGATACGCAGTATTTT.